The 23 T cell receptor beta chains in this list originate from one sample, sequenced in a study of neoadjuvant anti-PD-1 for oral cavity cancer. Sample time point: after neoadjuvant nivolumab, at surgical resection. Sequenced by immunoSEQ multiplex PCR; TCRdb stores in-frame clones only, minus some. Of about 32,000 clones in the sample, 70% to 80% were seen once. The sample here was PBMCs, taken after nivolumab (anti-PD-1) treatment. The receptors shown here come from a person between 40 and 85 years old with oral cavity squamous cell carcinoma.

The rearrangement links TRBV5-8 to TRBJ2-1; no definite D call. The CDR3 runs to 16 residues. V lost 3 bases to trimming and J lost 2 bases, with 15 bases between them. From germline, CDR1 is SGHTS and CDR2 YDEGEE. The DNA of the CDR3 is TGTGCCAGCAGCTGGGCCCCGGGCAGCCCCTACAATGAGCAGTTCTTC. Amino acid sequence: CASSWAPGSPYNEQFF.

There are a few counts of this clone. V is TRBV7-9 and J is TRBJ2-5; tentative D call: TRBD1 (6 bases). Trimming removed 4 bases at V and 4 bases at J, with 10 bases between. Per germline, CDR1 SEHNR and CDR2 FQNEAQ (reference sequence). CDR3 length: 13 amino acids. The CDR3 region has the DNA TGTGCCAGCAGCTACGGACAGCTAGAGACCCAGTACTTC. Amino acids: CASSYGQLETQYF.

The chain joins TRBV19 to TRBJ1-5; the D gene is possibly TRBD1 (5 bases). The CDR3 is 13 amino acids. V dropped 8 bases and J dropped 5 bases, with 13 bases sitting between them. Germline V gene lookup returns CDR1 LNHDA and CDR2 SQIVND (reference sequence). Here the CDR3 reads CASSTVADQPQHF. CDR3 bases: TGTGCCAGTTCGACAGTGGCTGATCAGCCCCAGCATTTT.

V and J are TRBV18 and TRBJ1-5; D gene ambiguous. V lost 6 bases and J lost 2, with 14 bases in between. The CDR3 sequence is 15 residues long. Germline values: CDR1 KGHSH, CDR2 LQKENI. CDR3 region: CASSLRGMGNQPQHF. CDR3 nucleotide sequence: TGTGCCAGCTCTCTACGGGGAATGGGCAATCAGCCCCAGCATTTT.

The rearrangement joins TRBV5-6 to TRBJ2-7; TRBD2 matches at 7 bases. V shed 7 bases and J 3 bases; nucleotides not matched to a gene: 7. Per germline, CDR1 SGHDT and CDR2 YYEEEE. The CDR3 has 13 residues. This chain's CDR3 is CASARDYLYEQYF. The CDR3 DNA is TGTGCCAGCGCCCGGGACTACCTCTACGAGCAGTACTTC. Combining the CDR3 with reference TRBV5-6 and TRBJ2-7 gives the whole variable domain DAGVTQSPTHLIKTRGQQVTLRCSPKSGHDTVSWYQQALGQGPQFIFQYYEEEERQRGNFPDRFSGHQFPNYSSELNVNALLLGDSALYLCASARDYLYEQYFGPGTRLTVT.

The gene calls are TRBV7-8 and TRBJ2-5; 10 bases are shared with TRBD1. CDR3 size: 15 residues. Germline CDR1 and CDR2: SGHVS and FQNEAQ. Trimming at V came to 1 base and at J to 2 bases, leaving 1 base not matched to a gene. The CDR3 is CASSLGDRGQETQYF. In DNA, the CDR3 is TGTGCCAGCAGCTTAGGGGACAGGGGACAAGAGACCCAGTACTTC.

This clone was counted between two and nine times. The chain carries TRBV15 and TRBJ2-3; 9 bases map to TRBD1. Germline V gene sequence: CDR1 LNHNV, CDR2 YYDKDF (reference sequence). With 0 bases clipped from V and 4 bases from J, the junction kept 14 bases outside the gene matches. This CDR3 has 19 residues. CDR3 residues: CATSRDRGTGQGYPDTQYF. CDR3 bases: TGTGCCACCAGCAGAGATAGAGGGACGGGACAGGGTTACCCAGATACGCAGTATTTT.

The rearrangement links TRBV15 to TRBJ1-1; 9 bases match TRBD1. Germline lookup yields CDR1 LNHNV and CDR2 YYDKDF (reference sequence). The CDR3 consists of 14 residues. Unmatched junction bases numbered 5, after V lost 7 bases and J lost 2 bases. The CDR3 DNA reads TGTGCCACCAAAGTGGACAGGGGAAACACTGAAGCTTTCTTT. Translating it yields CATKVDRGNTEAFF.

The genes are TRBV6-7 and TRBJ1-1; no definite D call. TRBV6-7 belongs to the ORF category, with a function that is uncertain. CDR3 length: 16 amino acids. V lost 0 bases and J lost 4, with 15 bases in between. Written as DNA, the CDR3 is TGTGCCAGCAGTTACTCGAAACAGTTGGTGGGCACTGAAGCTTTCTTT. Translating it yields CASSYSKQLVGTEAFF.

The J gene is TRBJ2-1, the V gene TRBV4-3; 7 bases align to TRBD1. The CDR3 sequence is 16 residues long. Per the germline V gene, CDR1 is LGHNA and CDR2 is YSLEER. Unmatched junction bases numbered 10, after V lost 1 base and J lost 7 bases. The CDR3 DNA is TGCGCCAGCAGCCAAGTAGAAGGGGGCAGGGTTAATGAGCAGTTCTTC. The encoded protein is CASSQVEGGRVNEQFF.

This clone was seen a handful of times. This chain links TRBV4-1 with TRBJ1-5; D is ambiguous. The V end lost 4 bases, the J end lost 5 bases, and 18 bases lay between the germline ends. Germline V lookup: CDR1 MGHRA, CDR2 YSYEKL. The CDR3 contains 16 residues. CDR3 DNA sequence: TGCGCCAGCAGCCCGCATGCGGCAGCTACGTATCAGCCCCAGCATTTT. Its protein product is CASSPHAAATYQPQHF.

This chain links TRBV2 with TRBJ2-3; 7 bases match TRBD1. V gave up 4 bases and J gave up 0 bases; unmatched junction bases: 7. The CDR3 runs 16 residues. Germline V gene lookup returns CDR1 SNHLY and CDR2 FYNNEI. CDR3 sequence reads: CASSVRDSLSTDTQYF. DNA for the CDR3: TGTGCCAGCAGTGTCCGGGACAGCCTAAGCACAGATACGCAGTATTTT.

The rearrangement links TRBV6-5 to TRBJ1-2; weak D call: TRBD1 (5 bases). The CDR3 spans 15 residues. Trimming took 4 bases from V and 4 from J, leaving 16 bases between them. Germline-derived CDR1 and CDR2 are MNHEY and SVGAGI. For the CDR3, the DNA is TGTGCCAGCAGTTCCTCTCCGACAGCCGGCTATGGCTACACCTTC. Translated, it gives CASSSSPTAGYGYTF.

In nucleotides, the CDR3 is TGCGCCAGCAGCCAAGAAGGGCCTGCAAGCTCCTATAATTCACCCCTCCACTTT. Translating it yields CASSQEGPASSYNSPLHF. J is TRBJ1-6 and V is TRBV4-3; D not resolved. Deletions cut 0 bases from V and 0 bases from J, with 12 bases between. Germline V gene data show CDR1 as LGHNA and CDR2 as YSLEER. The CDR3 contains 18 residues.

The chain has TRBV19 and TRBJ2-5; D remains ambiguous. The CDR3 totals 14 residues. Germline V gene data show CDR1 as LNHDA and CDR2 as SQIVND (reference sequence). Deletions cut 4 bases from V and 2 bases from J, with 11 bases between. CDR3 sequence (DNA): TGTGCCAGTAGTAAGTCAGGCATACAAGAGACCCAGTACTTC. Its translation: CASSKSGIQETQYF.

The chain is built from TRBV5-1 and TRBJ1-1; D not certain. The germline gives CDR1 SGHRS, CDR2 YFSETQ. CDR3 length: 14 amino acids. Between the trimmed V and J ends, which lost 0 bases and 11 bases, there was a span of 17 bases. The DNA of the CDR3 is TGCGCCAGCAGCTTGGGCGGACTGTGGGAGGAGGCTTTCTTT. It encodes CASSLGGLWEEAFF.

This clone was picked up a small number of times. V and J are TRBV9 and TRBJ2-2, with D maybe TRBD1 (6 bases). The germline CDR1 and CDR2 sequences are SGDLS and YYNGEE. CDR3 size: 15 residues. V was trimmed by 0 bases and J by 2 bases, leaving 8 bases between them. CDR3 amino acids: CASSVGTVNTGELFF. The CDR3 nucleotides read TGTGCCAGCAGCGTAGGGACAGTCAACACCGGGGAGCTGTTTTTT.

The rearrangement uses TRBV5-1 and TRBJ2-3; 9 bases are shared with TRBD1. The CDR3 has 14 residues. After removal of 7 bases from V and 4 bases from J, the junction contained 7 bases not matched to a gene. The germline CDR1 and CDR2 sequences are SGHRS and YFSETQ. CDR3 amino acids: CASARDRASDTQYF. Here the CDR3 DNA reads TGCGCCAGCGCGAGGGACAGGGCATCAGATACGCAGTATTTT. The complete variable domain, with remaining parts taken from reference TRBV5-1 and TRBJ2-3, reads KAGVTQTPRYLIKTRGQQVTLSCSPISGHRSVSWYQQTPGQGLQFLFEYFSETQRNKGNFPGRFSGRQFSNSRSEMNVSTLELGDSALYLCASARDRASDTQYFGPGTRLTVL.

The genes are TRBV18 and TRBJ2-2; 7 nucleotides line up with TRBD1. The V gene end was trimmed by 0 bases and the J gene end by 6 bases; junction bases not matched to a gene: 4. CDR1 is KGHSH, CDR2 LQKENI, per germline. The CDR3 covers 15 residues. CDR3 coding DNA: TGTGCCAGCTCACCACCGATAGGGGGCGCCGGGGAGCTGTTTTTT. It specifies CASSPPIGGAGELFF.

This rearrangement joins TRBV4-3 to TRBJ2-5, with D perhaps TRBD1 or TRBD2 (5 bases each). The CDR3 is 16 amino acids. CDR1 is LGHNA and CDR2 is YSLEER in the germline V gene. With 5 bases removed from V and 1 base from J, the gap between germline ends came to 17 bases. CDR3 DNA: TGCGCCAGCAGCGAAGGTCCCGGGACGGCCCAAGAGACCCAGTACTTC. Translation: CASSEGPGTAQETQYF.

The rearrangement joins TRBV14 to TRBJ1-2, with D possibly TRBD1 on 6 matching bases. Germline CDR1 is SGHDN and CDR2 is FVKESK. The CDR3 totals 15 residues. Trimming took 0 bases from V and 4 from J, leaving 12 bases between them. CDR3 sequence: CASSQDSDRTYGYTF. The DNA for the CDR3 is TGTGCCAGCAGCCAAGATTCAGACAGGACCTATGGCTACACCTTC.

CDR3 coding DNA: TGTGCCAGCAGAGGCGGGGGGAGCTCCTACAATGAGCAGTTCTTC. This sequence encodes CASRGGGSSYNEQFF. V gene TRBV11-2 combines with J gene TRBJ2-1, with TRBD2 matching over 8 bases. Germline V gene lookup returns CDR1 SGHAT and CDR2 FQNNGV. After removal of 6 bases from V and 0 bases from J, the junction contained 4 bases not matched to a gene. The CDR3 has 15 amino acids.

J is TRBJ2-7 and V is TRBV6-5, with 11 positions matching TRBD1. Germline CDR1 reads MNHEY; CDR2 reads SVGAGI. V shed 6 bases and J 3 bases; nucleotides not matched to a gene: 4. The CDR3 extends over 14 amino acids. CDR3: CASRWGQGDYEQYF. For the CDR3, the DNA is TGTGCCAGCAGGTGGGGACAGGGGGACTACGAGCAGTACTTC.